The rows below give T cell receptor beta chains drawn from one sample of a study of T cell responses to AZD1222 COVID-19 vaccine. Repertoires were generated with immunoSEQ multiplex PCR, while TCRdb's copy carries only in-frame clones and drops some. In the table there are some 180,000 clones, 80% to 95% of which are singletons. The source was peripheral blood, collected 28 days after the second AZD1222 dose. The source of these receptors is an adult who received the AZD1222 COVID-19 vaccine. The CDR3 runs from the conserved cysteine through the conserved F or W. Fields, in order: CDR3 protein, CDR3 DNA, J gene, CDR3 length, clone size, V gene, D gene. D genes are given only for firm matches. Size values are once, few and many counts, or a class for expanded clones, and some rows have none.

cdr3_aa: CASNKGIAYEQYF
cdr3_nt: TGTGCCAGCAATAAGGGGATAGCCTACGAGCAGTACTTC
j_call: TRBJ2-7
cdr3_length: 13
clone_size: once
v_call: TRBV2
d_call: .

cdr3_aa: CAIVRTDYNEQFF
cdr3_nt: TGTGCCATAGTACGGACAGACTACAATGAGCAGTTCTTC
j_call: TRBJ2-1
cdr3_length: 13
clone_size: .
v_call: TRBV7-9
d_call: .

cdr3_aa: CASSYGSRLNTEAFF
cdr3_nt: TGTGCCAGCAGTTACGGGTCCAGATTGAACACTGAAGCTTTCTTT
j_call: TRBJ1-1
cdr3_length: 15
clone_size: .
v_call: TRBV6-6
d_call: .

cdr3_aa: CASSLLDVWGQGLEGNTIYF
cdr3_nt: TGTGCCAGCAGCTTATTGGATGTTTGGGGACAGGGCCTGGAAGGAAACACCATATATTTT
j_call: TRBJ1-3
cdr3_length: 20
clone_size: .
v_call: TRBV7-6
d_call: TRBD1

cdr3_aa: CASSSTGDTGNQPQHF
cdr3_nt: TGTGCCAGCAGTTCGACAGGGGATACGGGCAATCAGCCCCAGCATTTT
j_call: TRBJ1-5
cdr3_length: 16
clone_size: .
v_call: TRBV6-6
d_call: TRBD1

cdr3_aa: CASSLAGVAYEQYF
cdr3_nt: TGTGCCAGCAGCTTGGCGGGAGTGGCCTACGAGCAGTACTTC
j_call: TRBJ2-7
cdr3_length: 14
clone_size: .
v_call: TRBV11-2
d_call: TRBD2

cdr3_aa: CASSQDTTTSGELDGELFF
cdr3_nt: TGTGCCAGCAGCCAAGATACGACGACTAGCGGGGAGCTAGACGGGGAGCTGTTTTTT
j_call: TRBJ2-2
cdr3_length: 19
clone_size: .
v_call: TRBV3-1/TRBV3-2
d_call: TRBD2

cdr3_aa: CASSEGVGHNNSPLHF
cdr3_nt: TGTGCCAGCAGTGAGGGCGTGGGCCATAATAATTCACCCCTCCACTTT
j_call: TRBJ1-6
cdr3_length: 16
clone_size: .
v_call: TRBV6-1
d_call: .

cdr3_aa: CASSLEWGRNTEAFF
cdr3_nt: TGTGCCAGCAGCTTGGAATGGGGGAGGAACACTGAAGCTTTCTTT
j_call: TRBJ1-1
cdr3_length: 15
clone_size: once
v_call: TRBV5-8
d_call: .

cdr3_aa: CASSRVTGSTDTQYF
cdr3_nt: TGCGCCAGTTCCAGGGTGACAGGGAGCACAGATACGCAGTATTTT
j_call: TRBJ2-3
cdr3_length: 15
clone_size: .
v_call: TRBV5-1
d_call: TRBD1

cdr3_aa: CSASRGTEETQYF
cdr3_nt: TGCAGTGCTAGTCGAGGGACTGAGGAGACCCAGTACTTC
j_call: TRBJ2-5
cdr3_length: 13
clone_size: once
v_call: TRBV20-1
d_call: .

cdr3_aa: CASSLGLAGVGPYEQYF
cdr3_nt: TGTGCCAGCAGCTTAGGACTAGCGGGAGTGGGCCCCTACGAGCAGTACTTC
j_call: TRBJ2-7
cdr3_length: 17
clone_size: .
v_call: TRBV7-6
d_call: TRBD2

cdr3_aa: CASSVTGGDTGELFF
cdr3_nt: TGTGCCAGCAGCGTGACAGGGGGCGACACCGGGGAGCTGTTTTTT
j_call: TRBJ2-2
cdr3_length: 15
clone_size: .
v_call: TRBV7-8
d_call: TRBD1

cdr3_aa: CASSQDYPGRQNQPQHF
cdr3_nt: TGTGCCAGCAGCCAAGACTATCCGGGACGGCAAAATCAGCCCCAGCATTTT
j_call: TRBJ1-5
cdr3_length: 17
clone_size: .
v_call: TRBV3-1/TRBV3-2
d_call: .

cdr3_aa: CASSLARANTEAFF
cdr3_nt: TGTGCCAGCAGTTTAGCCCGGGCGAACACTGAAGCTTTCTTT
j_call: TRBJ1-1
cdr3_length: 14
clone_size: .
v_call: TRBV27
d_call: .

cdr3_aa: CASQTGASYGYTF
cdr3_nt: TGTGCCAGTCAGACAGGGGCGAGCTATGGCTACACCTTC
j_call: TRBJ1-2
cdr3_length: 13
clone_size: .
v_call: TRBV2
d_call: TRBD1

cdr3_aa: CASSYRDRGFSNTGELFF
cdr3_nt: TGTGCCAGCAGTTACCGGGACAGGGGGTTCTCGAACACCGGGGAGCTGTTTTTT
j_call: TRBJ2-2
cdr3_length: 18
clone_size: .
v_call: TRBV6-2/TRBV6-3
d_call: TRBD1

cdr3_aa: CASSSSGLTEAFF
cdr3_nt: TGTGCCAGCAGCTCAAGCGGGCTCACTGAAGCTTTCTTT
j_call: TRBJ1-1
cdr3_length: 13
clone_size: .
v_call: TRBV7-3
d_call: .

cdr3_aa: CASSLGGGSNQPQHF
cdr3_nt: TGTGCCAGCAGCTTGGGGGGCGGTAGCAATCAGCCCCAGCATTTT
j_call: TRBJ1-5
cdr3_length: 15
clone_size: .
v_call: TRBV5-4
d_call: .

cdr3_aa: CASSTRLAGGRTDTQYF
cdr3_nt: TGTGCCAGCAGCACCCGACTAGCGGGAGGTCGCACAGATACGCAGTATTTT
j_call: TRBJ2-3
cdr3_length: 17
clone_size: .
v_call: TRBV14
d_call: TRBD2

cdr3_aa: CASSVTSDGPPRGTGELFF
cdr3_nt: TGTGCCAGCAGCGTTACTTCTGACGGACCGCCCAGAGGCACCGGGGAGCTGTTTTTT
j_call: TRBJ2-2
cdr3_length: 19
clone_size: .
v_call: TRBV9
d_call: .

cdr3_aa: CASRAKTQYF
cdr3_nt: TGTGCCAGCAGGGCGAAGACCCAGTACTTC
j_call: TRBJ2-5
cdr3_length: 10
clone_size: .
v_call: TRBV5-8
d_call: .

cdr3_aa: CASSLSGGGPLREQYF
cdr3_nt: TGTGCCAGCAGCTTAAGTGGGGGGGGCCCACTGAGGGAGCAGTACTTC
j_call: TRBJ2-7
cdr3_length: 16
clone_size: .
v_call: TRBV11-2
d_call: .

cdr3_aa: CASSFPGGEGYTF
cdr3_nt: TGTGCCAGCAGCTTTCCAGGGGGCGAGGGCTACACCTTC
j_call: TRBJ1-2
cdr3_length: 13
clone_size: once
v_call: TRBV11-1
d_call: TRBD1

cdr3_aa: CASSNGPSYEQYF
cdr3_nt: TGTGCCAGTAGTAACGGACCCTCCTACGAGCAGTACTTC
j_call: TRBJ2-7
cdr3_length: 13
clone_size: .
v_call: TRBV19
d_call: .

cdr3_aa: CASSLTPDRNTGELFF
cdr3_nt: TGTGCCAGCAGCTTAACGCCAGACAGGAACACCGGGGAGCTGTTTTTT
j_call: TRBJ2-2
cdr3_length: 16
clone_size: .
v_call: TRBV7-3
d_call: .

cdr3_aa: CASSQVLREDEQYF
cdr3_nt: TGCGCCAGCAGCCAAGTACTCAGGGAGGACGAGCAGTACTTC
j_call: TRBJ2-7
cdr3_length: 14
clone_size: .
v_call: TRBV4-1
d_call: .

cdr3_aa: CASSFRISQGRNQPQHF
cdr3_nt: TGTGCCAGCAGTTTCCGGATCTCACAGGGACGCAATCAGCCCCAGCATTTT
j_call: TRBJ1-5
cdr3_length: 17
clone_size: once
v_call: TRBV27
d_call: .

cdr3_aa: CASSQGLGGSSYNSPLHF
cdr3_nt: TGTGCCAGCAGCCAAGGACTTGGGGGGAGCTCCTATAATTCACCCCTCCACTTT
j_call: TRBJ1-6
cdr3_length: 18
clone_size: .
v_call: TRBV3-1/TRBV3-2
d_call: .